This passage covers 8 T cell receptor beta chains from one sample sequenced in a study of beta chain features in type 1 diabetes. Study-level points and caveats: People with Type 1 diabetes carried modestly yet significantly shorter TCRB CDR3s in all four CD4+ subsets.

All of the isolated RNA was reverse transcribed, so expressed TCRB transcripts were sequenced. TCRdb's table, derived via immunoSEQ multiplex PCR, lists solely in-frame clones and lacks some. The sample holds approximately 30,000 clones, almost 65% seen once. These receptors are not linked to any known antigen. The sample comprised Tregs from blood. The receptor set was obtained from a woman aged 25 to 45 with type 1 diabetes.

Of note for this clone: This sample includes further DNA sequences coding for the same CDR3. The rearrangement links TRBV15 to TRBJ2-2, with D perhaps matching TRBD1 (5 bases). This CDR3 is built from 16 residues. Trimming pared 0 bases from V and 7 bases from J, leaving 15 bases between. In germline, CDR1 is LNHNV, CDR2 YYDKDF (reference sequence). Written as DNA, the CDR3 is TGTGCCACCAGCAGAGATCAAGGGGAATGGATCGGGGAGCTGTTTTTT. Translating it yields CATSRDQGEWIGELFF. Combining the CDR3 with reference TRBV15 and TRBJ2-2 gives the whole variable domain DAMVIQNPRYQVTQFGKPVTLSCSQTLNHNVMYWYQQKSSQAPKLLFHYYDKDFNNEADTPDNFQSRRPNTSFCFLDIRSPGLGDTAMYLCATSRDQGEWIGELFFGEGSRLTVL.

This clone was seen a handful of times. The DNA of the CDR3 is TGTGCCAGTAGTTCGTCGGACAGGCCAGATACGCAGTATTTT. This sequence encodes CASSSSDRPDTQYF. The chain is built from TRBV19 and TRBJ2-3, with TRBD1 matching over 7 bases. The V gene end was trimmed by 5 bases and the J gene end by 4 bases; junction bases not matched to a gene: 6. CDR1 and CDR2 (germline): LNHDA, SQIVND (reference sequence). This CDR3 has 14 residues.

This sequence joins TRBV5-4 and TRBJ1-2; 11 bases are a match to TRBD1. V gave up 4 bases and J gave up 3 bases; unmatched junction bases: 11. The CDR3 has 17 amino acids. Germline assignment: CDR1 SGHNT and CDR2 YYREEE (reference sequence). The CDR3 loop reads CASSPGTGGNRDYGYTF. The CDR3 nucleotides read TGTGCCAGCAGCCCCGGGACAGGGGGTAATCGGGACTATGGCTACACCTTC.

The chain combines TRBV30 with TRBJ2-1; TRBD2 matches at 10 bases. V was clipped by 3 bases and J by 2 bases; unmatched bases: 4. Germline loops: CDR1 GTSNPN, CDR2 SVGIG (reference sequence). CDR3 length equals 15 residues. The CDR3 reads CAWRATSGAYNEQFF. The CDR3 nucleotides are TGTGCCTGGAGGGCTACTAGCGGGGCCTACAATGAGCAGTTCTTC. The full variable domain, with the rest looked up from reference TRBV30 and TRBJ2-1, is SQTIHQWPATLVQPVGSPLSLECTVEGTSNPNLYWYRQAAGRGLQLLFYSVGIGQISSEVPQNLSASRPQDRQFILSSKKLLLSDSGFYLCAWRATSGAYNEQFFGPGTRLTVL.

This clone was found once. CDR3: CASSWRAPSGGDVYEQYF. DNA of the CDR3: TGCGCCAGCAGCTGGAGGGCCCCATCGGGAGGTGACGTCTACGAGCAGTACTTC. The chain recombines TRBV5-1 with TRBJ2-7; 7 nucleotides match TRBD2. The CDR3 consists of 18 residues. Trimming took 3 bases from V and 3 from J; bases not matched to a gene: 18. Germline V lookup: CDR1 SGHRS, CDR2 YFSETQ.

This chain links TRBV6-1 with TRBJ1-1, with unresolved D. The CDR3 loop spans 14 amino acids. From germline, CDR1 is MNHNS and CDR2 SASEGT. Trimming removed 6 bases at V and 2 bases at J, with 13 bases between. The CDR3 DNA reads TGTGCCAGCAGGACCGGGTTGTTCAACACTGAAGCTTTCTTT. It codes for CASRTGLFNTEAFF.

The genes are TRBV11-2 and TRBJ2-3, with 7 bases matching TRBD2. The CDR3 length is 15 residues. The V segment lost 3 bases and the J segment 6 bases; nucleotides outside the gene matches: 9. Per germline, CDR1 SGHAT and CDR2 FQNNGV. The CDR3 region has the DNA TGTGCCAGCAGCTTTCTGCGGGAGTATTGGGATACGCAGTATTTT. As protein: CASSFLREYWDTQYF.

The chain couples TRBV7-2 to TRBJ2-1; D is possibly TRBD1 (5 bases). Trimming left V 0 bases short and J 2 bases short, with 5 bases between. There are 14 residues in the CDR3. The germline gives CDR1 SGHTA, CDR2 FQGNSA. CDR3 amino acids: CASSLAGAYNEQFF. CDR3 coding DNA: TGTGCCAGCAGCTTAGCAGGGGCCTACAATGAGCAGTTCTTC.